These T cell receptor beta chains were read from a single sample in a study of OX40 agonist ivuxolimab in advanced cancers. Sequencing used immunoSEQ multiplex PCR; TCRdb keeps in-frame clones, though not all of them. The table lists approximately 46,000 clones, approximately 80% of them singletons. The sequenced sample was CD4+ or CD8+ T cells sorted from blood, obtained in a trial of the OX40 agonist ivuxolimab. The receptors derive from an adult with an advanced solid tumor such as melanoma, head and neck, liver or kidney cancer. Each CDR3 is given without its conserved first and last residue. Each record gives: CDR3 length, V gene, J gene, CDR3 protein.

cdr3_length: 14
v_call: TRBV28
j_call: TRBJ2-2
cdr3_aa: ASSLFGTVLAGELF

cdr3_length: 12
v_call: TRBV7-9
j_call: TRBJ1-2
cdr3_aa: ASSPASGLYGYT

cdr3_length: 15
v_call: TRBV7-8
j_call: TRBJ2-1
cdr3_aa: ASSWDRGRRLGNEQF

cdr3_length: 11
v_call: TRBV9
j_call: TRBJ2-3
cdr3_aa: ASGQVSTDTQY

cdr3_length: 13
v_call: TRBV27
j_call: TRBJ2-4
cdr3_aa: ASSRQAPAKNIQY

cdr3_length: 8
v_call: TRBV2
j_call: TRBJ2-6
cdr3_aa: ATGGNVLT

cdr3_length: 13
v_call: TRBV27
j_call: TRBJ2-1
cdr3_aa: ASRLTSVSYNEQF

cdr3_length: 14
v_call: TRBV28
j_call: TRBJ2-2
cdr3_aa: ASSLPWDTTTGELF

cdr3_length: 11
v_call: TRBV18
j_call: TRBJ2-7
cdr3_aa: ASSLGTVPEQY

cdr3_length: 12
v_call: TRBV9
j_call: TRBJ2-7
cdr3_aa: ASSVGNMPYEQY

cdr3_length: 12
v_call: TRBV9
j_call: TRBJ2-7
cdr3_aa: ASSVAGGPYEQY

cdr3_length: 13
v_call: TRBV7-9
j_call: TRBJ1-2
cdr3_aa: ASSLGRGTTYGYT

cdr3_length: 12
v_call: TRBV7-9
j_call: TRBJ2-5
cdr3_aa: ASSLAGLGETQY

cdr3_length: 11
v_call: TRBV5-4
j_call: TRBJ1-2
cdr3_aa: ASSLAGVLGYT

cdr3_length: 13
v_call: TRBV6-6
j_call: TRBJ1-3
cdr3_aa: ASRPTAFSGNTIY

cdr3_length: 13
v_call: TRBV5-4
j_call: TRBJ2-3
cdr3_aa: ASNRGLPQGDTQY

cdr3_length: 14
v_call: TRBV5-6
j_call: TRBJ2-7
cdr3_aa: ASSSFLIGTRYEQY

cdr3_length: 12
v_call: TRBV4-3
j_call: TRBJ1-5
cdr3_aa: ASSRHRDNQPQH

cdr3_length: 12
v_call: TRBV19
j_call: TRBJ1-1
cdr3_aa: ASSIQGALGEAF

cdr3_length: 9
v_call: TRBV29-1
j_call: TRBJ2-7
cdr3_aa: SVYRGYEQY

cdr3_length: 10
v_call: TRBV7-2
j_call: TRBJ2-7
cdr3_aa: ASSLQRREQY

cdr3_length: 15
v_call: TRBV4-3
j_call: TRBJ1-1
cdr3_aa: ASSPDRVGRLNTEAF

cdr3_length: 11
v_call: TRBV5-4
j_call: TRBJ2-3
cdr3_aa: ASSSGGPDTQY

cdr3_length: 13
v_call: TRBV19
j_call: TRBJ1-2
cdr3_aa: ASSTSFRDNYGYT

cdr3_length: 12
v_call: TRBV7-2
j_call: TRBJ1-2
cdr3_aa: ASSTGQGERGYT

cdr3_length: 13
v_call: TRBV19
j_call: TRBJ2-7
cdr3_aa: ASTDRGSSRSEQY

cdr3_length: 14
v_call: TRBV4-3
j_call: TRBJ2-2
cdr3_aa: ASSQDLAGETGELF

cdr3_length: 13
v_call: TRBV25-1
j_call: TRBJ1-1
cdr3_aa: ASSDPTRGGTEAF

cdr3_length: 11
v_call: TRBV5-1
j_call: TRBJ2-1
cdr3_aa: ASSLAPVNEQF

cdr3_length: 14
v_call: TRBV21-1
j_call: TRBJ1-2
cdr3_aa: ASSPGKTSQGYGYT

cdr3_length: 12
v_call: TRBV10-3
j_call: TRBJ2-5
cdr3_aa: ATKGGTFQETQY

cdr3_length: 11
v_call: TRBV5-5
j_call: TRBJ1-4
cdr3_aa: ASSLANDEKLF

cdr3_length: 13
v_call: TRBV27
j_call: TRBJ2-1
cdr3_aa: ASNPTMASYNEQF

cdr3_length: 13
v_call: TRBV5-1
j_call: TRBJ2-6
cdr3_aa: ASSLGNSGANVLT

cdr3_length: 13
v_call: TRBV18
j_call: TRBJ1-1
cdr3_aa: ASSPPGGSDTEAF

cdr3_length: 14
v_call: TRBV10-3
j_call: TRBJ1-1
cdr3_aa: AISESSGTGDTEAF

cdr3_length: 13
v_call: TRBV7-9
j_call: TRBJ1-4
cdr3_aa: ASSLTGGQKEKLF

cdr3_length: 14
v_call: TRBV19
j_call: TRBJ2-3
cdr3_aa: ASSMSASGTTDTQY

cdr3_length: 11
v_call: TRBV19
j_call: TRBJ2-7
cdr3_aa: ASSIAPRSEQY

cdr3_length: 15
v_call: TRBV7-6
j_call: TRBJ1-1
cdr3_aa: ASSFRPPSRDRGEAF

cdr3_length: 14
v_call: TRBV5-4
j_call: TRBJ2-3
cdr3_aa: ASSPPSGGAESTQY

cdr3_length: 15
v_call: TRBV19
j_call: TRBJ1-1
cdr3_aa: ASTLVGTGGYNTEAF

cdr3_length: 12
v_call: TRBV6-6
j_call: TRBJ1-6
cdr3_aa: ASSYVTQSSPLH

cdr3_length: 13
v_call: TRBV28
j_call: TRBJ1-4
cdr3_aa: ASSLEGTGHEKLF

cdr3_length: 10
v_call: TRBV18
j_call: TRBJ2-2
cdr3_aa: ASSPRTGELF

cdr3_length: 11
v_call: TRBV30
j_call: TRBJ1-6
cdr3_aa: AWSNSYNSPLH